The 4 T cell receptor beta chains below all came from one sample that was sequenced in a study of cytomegalovirus exposure and HLA in healthy donors. The PCR employed 60 Vbeta primers together with 13 Jbeta primers. Libraries were prepared by immunoSEQ multiplex PCR; TCRdb keeps only in-frame clonotypes and omits some of them. The data contain 100,000 to 150,000 clones, less than 85% of them singletons. The material sequenced was PBMCs. These receptors were obtained from a man between 18 and 35 years old in good health and CMV-seropositive.

The CDR3 DNA sequence: TGTGCCAGCAGGGGACAGCCACTTTCAACTAATGAAAAACTGTTTTTT. Residues: CASRGQPLSTNEKLFF. The chain couples TRBV2 to TRBJ1-4; 7 positions agree with TRBD1. Looked up from germline, CDR1 is SNHLY and CDR2 is FYNNEI. V was pared by 6 bases and J by 0 bases, with 7 bases of the junction left unmatched. The CDR3 has 16 amino acids.

The count of this clone is one. The gene calls are TRBV7-7 and TRBJ2-3; D is undetermined. V was trimmed by 3 bases and J by 2 bases, leaving 6 bases between them. CDR1 and CDR2 from the germline V gene are SSHAT and FNYEAQ (reference sequence). The CDR3 runs to 13 residues. This chain's CDR3 is CASSLVDTDTQYF. In nucleotides, the CDR3 is TGTGCCAGCAGCTTGGTAGACACAGATACGCAGTATTTT.

This chain connects TRBV5-1 to TRBJ2-3; D is possibly TRBD2 (5 bases). Trimming removed 4 bases at V and 3 bases at J, with 18 bases between. The CDR3 runs to 16 residues. Germline CDR1 and CDR2: SGHRS and YFSETQ. CDR3 protein: CASSPGLKGGTDTQYF. CDR3 DNA: TGCGCCAGCAGCCCCGGGTTGAAGGGCGGGACAGATACGCAGTATTTT. The full variable domain, rest sourced from reference TRBV5-1 and TRBJ2-3, is KAGVTQTPRYLIKTRGQQVTLSCSPISGHRSVSWYQQTPGQGLQFLFEYFSETQRNKGNFPGRFSGRQFSNSRSEMNVSTLELGDSALYLCASSPGLKGGTDTQYFGPGTRLTVL.

J is TRBJ2-1 and V is TRBV2; TRBD2 aligns across 11 bases. With 8 bases clipped from V and 8 bases from J, the junction kept 5 bases outside the gene matches. This CDR3 spans 13 amino acids. The germline V gene encodes CDR1 SNHLY and CDR2 FYNNEI. In nucleotides, the CDR3 is TGTGCCAGCCTAGCGGGGGGCAGGGATGAGCAGTTCTTC. Its protein product is CASLAGGRDEQFF.